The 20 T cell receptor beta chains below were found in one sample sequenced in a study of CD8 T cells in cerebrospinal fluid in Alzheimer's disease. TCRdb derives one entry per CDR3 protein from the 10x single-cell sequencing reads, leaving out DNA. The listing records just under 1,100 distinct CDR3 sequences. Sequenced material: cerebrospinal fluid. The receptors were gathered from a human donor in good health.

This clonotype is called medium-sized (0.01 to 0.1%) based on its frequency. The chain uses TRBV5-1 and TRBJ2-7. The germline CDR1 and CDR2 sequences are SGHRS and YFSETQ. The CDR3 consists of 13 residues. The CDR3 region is CASSRPGWDEQYF.

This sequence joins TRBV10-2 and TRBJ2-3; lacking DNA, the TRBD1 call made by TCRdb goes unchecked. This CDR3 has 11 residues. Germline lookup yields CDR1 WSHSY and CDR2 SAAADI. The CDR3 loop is CASGGADTQYF.

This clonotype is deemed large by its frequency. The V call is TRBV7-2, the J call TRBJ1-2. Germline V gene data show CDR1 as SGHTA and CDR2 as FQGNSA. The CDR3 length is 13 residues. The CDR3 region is CASSLALRNGYTF.

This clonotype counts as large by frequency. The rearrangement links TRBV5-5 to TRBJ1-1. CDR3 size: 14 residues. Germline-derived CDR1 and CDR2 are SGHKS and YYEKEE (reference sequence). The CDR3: CASSSLRFNTEAFF.

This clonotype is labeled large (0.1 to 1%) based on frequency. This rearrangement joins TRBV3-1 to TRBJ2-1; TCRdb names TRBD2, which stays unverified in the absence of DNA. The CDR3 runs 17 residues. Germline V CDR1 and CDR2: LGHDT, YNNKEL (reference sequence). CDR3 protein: CASSQERGVVMFNEQFF.

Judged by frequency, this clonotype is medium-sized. The CDR3 is CSARDQQSGNWNEQFF. This chain joins TRBV20-1 and TRBJ2-1; TCRdb lists TRBD2, though no DNA is available to test this call. CDR3 length: 16 amino acids. From germline, CDR1 is DFQATT and CDR2 SNEGSKA (reference sequence).

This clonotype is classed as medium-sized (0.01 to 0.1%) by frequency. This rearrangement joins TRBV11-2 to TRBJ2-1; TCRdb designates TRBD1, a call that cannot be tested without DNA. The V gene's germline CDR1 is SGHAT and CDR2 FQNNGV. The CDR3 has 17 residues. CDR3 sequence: CASSRIGQGSPYNEQFF.

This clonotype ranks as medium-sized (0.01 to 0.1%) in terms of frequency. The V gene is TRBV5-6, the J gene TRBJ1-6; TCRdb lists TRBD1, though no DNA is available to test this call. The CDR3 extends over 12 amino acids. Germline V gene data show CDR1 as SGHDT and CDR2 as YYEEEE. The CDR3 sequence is CASSSQGGPLHF.

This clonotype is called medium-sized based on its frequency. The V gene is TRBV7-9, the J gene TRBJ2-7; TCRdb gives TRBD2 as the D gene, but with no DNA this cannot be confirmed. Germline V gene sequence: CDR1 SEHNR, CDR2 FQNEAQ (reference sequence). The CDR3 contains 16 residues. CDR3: CASSFGLAGGSYEQYF.

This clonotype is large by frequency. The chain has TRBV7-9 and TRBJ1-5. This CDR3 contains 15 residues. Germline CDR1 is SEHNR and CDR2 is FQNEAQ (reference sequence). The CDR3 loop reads CASSLLLPLNQPQHF.

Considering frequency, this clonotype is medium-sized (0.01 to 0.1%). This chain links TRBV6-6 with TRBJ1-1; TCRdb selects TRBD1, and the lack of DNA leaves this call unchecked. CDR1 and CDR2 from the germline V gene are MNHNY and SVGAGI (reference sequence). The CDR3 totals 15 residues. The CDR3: CASSREQGLNTEAFF.

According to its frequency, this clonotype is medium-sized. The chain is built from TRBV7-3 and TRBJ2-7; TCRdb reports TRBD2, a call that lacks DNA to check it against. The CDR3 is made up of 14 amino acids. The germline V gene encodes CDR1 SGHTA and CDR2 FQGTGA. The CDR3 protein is CASSLGLAGDEQYF.

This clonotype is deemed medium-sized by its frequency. The CDR3 sequence: CASSSWAGDSRDGYTF. V gene TRBV27 combines with J gene TRBJ1-2; no DNA is available, so the TRBD1 call from TCRdb remains unchecked. The CDR3 loop spans 16 amino acids. Per the germline V gene, CDR1 is MNHEY and CDR2 is SMNVEV (reference sequence).

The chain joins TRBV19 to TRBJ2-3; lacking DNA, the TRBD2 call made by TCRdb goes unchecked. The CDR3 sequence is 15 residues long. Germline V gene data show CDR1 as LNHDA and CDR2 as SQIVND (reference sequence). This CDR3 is CASSFSGGHTDTQYF.

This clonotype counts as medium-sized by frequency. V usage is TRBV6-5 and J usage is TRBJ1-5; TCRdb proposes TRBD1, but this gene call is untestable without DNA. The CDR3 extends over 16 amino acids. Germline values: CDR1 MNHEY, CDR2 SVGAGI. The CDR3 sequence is CASSSARGQGDQPQHF.

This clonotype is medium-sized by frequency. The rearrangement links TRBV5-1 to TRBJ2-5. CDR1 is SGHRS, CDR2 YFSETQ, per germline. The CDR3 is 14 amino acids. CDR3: CASSQQGNQETQYF.

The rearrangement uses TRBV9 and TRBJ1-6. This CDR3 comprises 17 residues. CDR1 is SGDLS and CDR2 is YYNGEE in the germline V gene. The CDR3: CASSVAASLSEGSPLHF.

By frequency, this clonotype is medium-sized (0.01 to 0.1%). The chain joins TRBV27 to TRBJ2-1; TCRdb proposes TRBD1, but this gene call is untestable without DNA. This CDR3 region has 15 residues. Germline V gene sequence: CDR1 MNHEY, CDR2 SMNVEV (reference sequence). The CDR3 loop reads CASSSTSQGLNEQFF.

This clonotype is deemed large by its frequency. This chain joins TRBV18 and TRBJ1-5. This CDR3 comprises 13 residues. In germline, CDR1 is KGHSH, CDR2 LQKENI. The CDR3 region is CASSTASGKAQHF. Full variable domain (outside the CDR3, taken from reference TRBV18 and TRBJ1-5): NAGVMQNPRHLVRRRGQEARLRCSPMKGHSHVYWYRQLPEEGLKFMVYLQKENIIDESGMPKERFSAEFPKEGPSILRIQQVVRGDSAAYFCASSTASGKAQHFGDGTRLSIL.

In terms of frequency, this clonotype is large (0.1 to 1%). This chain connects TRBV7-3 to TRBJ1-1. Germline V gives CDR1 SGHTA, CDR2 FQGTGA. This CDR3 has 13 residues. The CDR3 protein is CASSYGVATEAFF.